This TCR beta chain was captured by sequencing in a study of blood T cell repertoires in COVID-19. Turning to the study itself: Some COVID-19 samples were acute and others convalescent; all came from the United States, Italy and Spain. Nucleic acid was either cDNA or gDNA, and it came from T cells, B-cell-depleted T cells, or PBMCs.

V was trimmed by 0 bases and J by 10 bases, leaving 10 bases between them. Germline V gene data show CDR1 as SGHDT and CDR2 as YYEEEE. The CDR3 is made up of 12 amino acids. Original methodology: Reference gene primers were amplified, and this amplification served to estimate nucleated cell counts. Assay used: immunoSEQ multiplex PCR; TCRdb lists only in-frame clones, some missing. That table supplies the V and J calls and clone size; D and trimming were determined from the DNA. The sample yields 100,000 to 120,000 clones, over 60% seen once. Sequenced input: peripheral blood. J is TRBJ1-1 and V is TRBV5-6; possibly TRBD1 for D (6 bases). The source of this sequence is a woman at least 80 years old with acute or convalescent COVID-19. In DNA form, the CDR3 reads TGTGCCAGCAGCTTGGAACAGGGAAGAGCTTTCTTT. Its translation is CASSLEQGRAFF.